Sequencing of this T cell receptor beta chain was carried out in a study of identical twins. Overall study findings and caveats: It was out-of-frame TCR alpha sharing in monozygotic twins that models underestimated. The authors drew conclusions from cross-sectional statistical analysis rather than following the same donors.

The CDR3 is made up of 14 amino acids. A universal primer site was added by template switching, and unique molecular identifiers were carried by the cDNA. Each CDR3 protein gets one entry after TCRdb re-called the 5' RACE reads with MiXCR. The table lists about 690,000 distinct CDR3 sequences, 5.5% to 6.5% of them singletons. In this sample, this clonotype turned up a few times. Its antigen is not identified. This receptor was identified in a man aged 18 to 29 in good health. This rearrangement joins TRBV21-1 to TRBJ2-5. TRBV21-1 is recorded as a pseudogene. Input material: naive T cells sorted from blood. The CDR3 here is CASSKALKRETQYF. The CDR3 DNA follows: TGTGCCAGCAGCAAAGCGCTCAAGCGTGAGACCCAGTACTTC.